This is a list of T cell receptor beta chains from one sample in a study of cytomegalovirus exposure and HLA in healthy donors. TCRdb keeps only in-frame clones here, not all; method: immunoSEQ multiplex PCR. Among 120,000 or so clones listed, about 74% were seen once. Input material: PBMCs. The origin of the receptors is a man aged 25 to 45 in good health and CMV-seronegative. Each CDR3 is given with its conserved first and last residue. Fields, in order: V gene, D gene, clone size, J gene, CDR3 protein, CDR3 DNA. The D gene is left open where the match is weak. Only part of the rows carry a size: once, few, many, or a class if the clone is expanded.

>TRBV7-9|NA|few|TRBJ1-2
CASSLKGAAGYTF
TGTGCCAGCAGCTTAAAGGGAGCAGCTGGCTACACCTTC
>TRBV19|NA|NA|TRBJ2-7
CASSMHDRVGYEQYF
TGTGCCAGTAGTATGCACGACCGGGTCGGCTACGAGCAGTACTTC
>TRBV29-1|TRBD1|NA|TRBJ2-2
CSVDGPGQGNTGELFF
TGCAGCGTTGACGGACCGGGACAGGGTAACACCGGGGAGCTGTTTTTT
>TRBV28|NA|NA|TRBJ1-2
CASSLVGESYTF
TGTGCCAGCAGTCTGGTCGGGGAGAGCTACACCTTC
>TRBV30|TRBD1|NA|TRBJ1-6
CAEAGTGGSPLHF
TGTGCCGAAGCCGGGACAGGAGGATCACCCCTCCACTTT
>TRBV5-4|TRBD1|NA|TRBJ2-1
CASSLGGQGYNEQFF
TGTGCCAGCAGCTTGGGGGGACAGGGTTACAATGAGCAGTTCTTC
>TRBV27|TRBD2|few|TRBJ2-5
CASSLLAGGPETQYF
TGTGCCAGCAGTTTACTAGCGGGAGGGCCAGAGACCCAGTACTTC
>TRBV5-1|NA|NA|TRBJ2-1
CASTQGHQYNEQFF
TGCGCCAGCACCCAGGGACATCAATACAATGAGCAGTTCTTC
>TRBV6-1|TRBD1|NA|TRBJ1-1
CASSDMDRSLLNTEAFF
TGTGCCAGCAGTGACATGGACAGGAGTCTACTGAACACTGAAGCTTTCTTT
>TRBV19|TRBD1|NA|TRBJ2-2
CASRGAGTGGTGELFF
TGTGCCAGTAGGGGGGCCGGGACAGGCGGCACCGGGGAGCTGTTTTTT
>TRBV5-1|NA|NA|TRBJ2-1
CASAQDIGDYNEQFF
TGCGCCAGCGCTCAGGACATCGGAGACTACAATGAGCAGTTCTTC
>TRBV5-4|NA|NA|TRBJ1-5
CASSLDGRAVTQHF
TGTGCCAGCAGCTTGGATGGGAGGGCCGTTACGCAGCATTTT
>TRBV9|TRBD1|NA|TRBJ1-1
CASSVGRGLTEAFF
TGTGCCAGCAGCGTAGGCAGGGGGCTCACTGAAGCTTTCTTT
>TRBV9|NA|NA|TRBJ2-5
CASSVVQGETQYF
TGTGCCAGCAGCGTAGTTCAGGGTGAGACCCAGTACTTC
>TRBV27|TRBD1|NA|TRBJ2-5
CASSRYPPGQGAKETQYF
TGTGCCAGCAGCCGATATCCGCCCGGACAGGGGGCGAAAGAGACCCAGTACTTC
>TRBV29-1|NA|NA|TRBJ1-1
CSVRREKRNTEAFF
TGCAGCGTTCGAAGGGAGAAGCGGAACACTGAAGCTTTCTTT
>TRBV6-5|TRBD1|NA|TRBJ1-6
CASTDRASSPLHF
TGTGCCAGCACCGACAGGGCGAGTTCACCCCTCCACTTT
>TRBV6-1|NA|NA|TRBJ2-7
CASSGQGRRAPYEQYF
TGTGCCAGCAGTGGGCAGGGGCGAAGGGCCCCCTACGAGCAGTACTTC
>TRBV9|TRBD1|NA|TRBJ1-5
CASSVSTGVSQPQHF
TGTGCCAGCAGCGTCTCCACAGGGGTGAGTCAGCCCCAGCATTTT
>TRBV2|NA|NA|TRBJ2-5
CASSEPSDGETQYF
TGTGCCAGCAGTGAGCCTAGTGATGGGGAGACCCAGTACTTC
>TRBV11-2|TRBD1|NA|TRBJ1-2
CASSYRGTYGYTF
TGTGCCAGCAGCTACAGGGGTACCTATGGCTACACCTTC
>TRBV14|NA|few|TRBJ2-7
CASSSTGTYEQYF
TGTGCCAGCAGCTCAACAGGGACCTACGAGCAGTACTTC
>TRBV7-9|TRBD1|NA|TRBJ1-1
CASRIDREDTEAFF
TGTGCCAGCAGAATCGACAGGGAGGACACTGAAGCTTTCTTT
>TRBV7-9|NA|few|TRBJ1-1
CASSLATAEAFF
TGTGCCAGCAGCTTAGCAACGGCTGAAGCTTTCTTT
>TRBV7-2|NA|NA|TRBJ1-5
CASSLQPGFNQPQHF
TGTGCCAGCAGCCTCCAGCCCGGGTTTAATCAGCCCCAGCATTTT
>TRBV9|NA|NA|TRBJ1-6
CASSVYSNNSPLHF
TGTGCCAGCAGCGTCTACAGCAATAATTCACCCCTCCACTTT
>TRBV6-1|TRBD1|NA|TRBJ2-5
CASRGQPQETQYF
TGTGCCAGCAGGGGACAGCCGCAAGAGACCCAGTACTTC
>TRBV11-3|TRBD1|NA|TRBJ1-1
CASSSGQGEAFF
TGTGCCAGCAGCTCGGGACAGGGGGAAGCTTTCTTT
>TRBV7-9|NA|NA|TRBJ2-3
CASKYTDTQYF
TGTGCCAGCAAATATACAGATACGCAGTATTTT
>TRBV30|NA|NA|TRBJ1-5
CAWTGGGRGNQPQHF
TGTGCCTGGACCGGGGGGGGGCGAGGCAATCAGCCCCAGCATTTT
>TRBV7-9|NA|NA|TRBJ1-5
CASSSTGTSNQPQHF
TGTGCCAGCAGCAGTACAGGGACTAGCAATCAGCCCCAGCATTTT
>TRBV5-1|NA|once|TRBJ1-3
CASSLNAGENTIYF
TGCGCCAGCAGCTTGAATGCAGGGGAAAACACCATATATTTT
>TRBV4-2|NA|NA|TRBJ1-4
CASSQDSAVSVEKLFF
TGTGCCAGCAGCCAAGATAGTGCGGTGTCAGTAGAAAAACTGTTTTTT
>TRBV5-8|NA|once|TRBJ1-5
CASRLEGRGRNQPQHF
TGTGCCAGCAGACTCGAGGGGAGGGGAAGGAATCAGCCCCAGCATTTT
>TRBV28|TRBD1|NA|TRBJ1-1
CASSSGQGSTTEAFF
TGTGCCAGCAGTTCGGGACAGGGGTCAACCACTGAAGCTTTCTTT
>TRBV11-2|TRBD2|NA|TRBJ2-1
CASSLRTSANNEQFF
TGTGCCAGCAGCTTACGGACTAGCGCAAACAATGAGCAGTTCTTC
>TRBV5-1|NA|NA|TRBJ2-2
CASSLSGQNTGELFF
TGCGCCAGCAGCTTATCAGGGCAGAACACCGGGGAGCTGTTTTTT
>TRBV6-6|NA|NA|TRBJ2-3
CASRTPVSTDTQYF
TGTGCCAGCAGGACTCCTGTTAGCACAGATACGCAGTATTTT
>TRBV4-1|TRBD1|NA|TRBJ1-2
CASSPPTGMGGYTF
TGCGCCAGCAGCCCCCCGACAGGGATGGGGGGCTACACCTTC
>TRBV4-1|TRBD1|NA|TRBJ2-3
CASSLGGPSTDTQYF
TGCGCCAGCAGCTTAGGGGGCCCTAGCACAGATACGCAGTATTTT
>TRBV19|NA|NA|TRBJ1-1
CASSIGGNTEAFF
TGTGCCAGTAGTATCGGAGGGAACACTGAAGCTTTCTTT
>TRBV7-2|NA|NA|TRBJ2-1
CASSSTGHEQFF
TGTGCCAGCAGCTCGACAGGACATGAGCAGTTCTTC
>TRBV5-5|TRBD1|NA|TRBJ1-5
CASSLLGQLNQPQHF
TGTGCCAGCAGCTTGCTGGGACAGCTTAATCAGCCCCAGCATTTT
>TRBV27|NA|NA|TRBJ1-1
CASSLYSGGGMNTEAFF
TGTGCCAGCAGTTTATACAGTGGGGGGGGCATGAACACTGAAGCTTTCTTT
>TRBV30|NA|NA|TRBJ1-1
CAWSPHSQLRGLMNTEAFF
TGTGCCTGGAGTCCCCACTCACAACTTCGGGGTTTAATGAACACTGAAGCTTTCTTT
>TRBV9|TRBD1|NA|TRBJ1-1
CASSVGRDRGAGTPVSFF
TGTGCCAGCAGCGTAGGACGGGACAGGGGGGCGGGAACACCCGTCTCTTTCTTT
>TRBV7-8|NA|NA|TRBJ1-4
CASSLLKGQTNEKLFF
TGTGCCAGCAGTCTCCTTAAGGGGCAAACTAATGAAAAACTGTTTTTT
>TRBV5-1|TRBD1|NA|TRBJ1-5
CASSIGTGGNQPQHF
TGCGCCAGCAGCATTGGGACAGGGGGCAATCAGCCCCAGCATTTT
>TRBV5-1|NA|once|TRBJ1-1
CASSLGGGRGTEAFF
TGCGCCAGCAGCCTGGGGGGGGGCCGGGGCACTGAAGCTTTCTTT
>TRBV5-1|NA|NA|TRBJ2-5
CASSLRDILVGETQYF
TGCGCCAGCAGCTTGAGGGACATTCTGGTAGGAGAGACCCAGTACTTC
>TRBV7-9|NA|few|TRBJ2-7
CASSAIDGSGEQYF
TGTGCCAGCAGCGCTATCGACGGGAGCGGCGAGCAGTACTTC
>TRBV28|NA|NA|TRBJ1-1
CASSPVSPTNTEAFF
TGTGCCAGCAGTCCCGTCTCCCCTACGAACACTGAAGCTTTCTTT
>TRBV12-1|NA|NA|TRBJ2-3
CARGGLAGGTDTQYF
TGTGCCAGGGGGGGTCTAGCGGGAGGCACAGATACGCAGTATTTT
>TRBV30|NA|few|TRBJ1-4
CAWSPGVGREKLFF
TGTGCCTGGAGTCCGGGGGTGGGTCGTGAAAAACTGTTTTTT
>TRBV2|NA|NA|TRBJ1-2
CASRVSGGYTF
TGTGCCAGCAGGGTATCGGGAGGCTACACCTTC
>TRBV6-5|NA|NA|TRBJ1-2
CASKSADSKNYGYTF
TGTGCCAGCAAGTCGGCGGACTCAAAGAACTATGGCTACACCTTC
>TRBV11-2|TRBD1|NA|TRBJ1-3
CASSVNRGNTIYF
TGTGCCAGCAGCGTCAACAGGGGGAACACCATATATTTT